The 20 T cell receptor beta chains listed next were all sequenced from one sample in a study of T cells in Graves' hyperthyroidism and ophthalmopathy. RNA transcripts yielded amplified TCR beta CDR3 regions. TCR CDR3 underwent first-round RT-PCR with the HTBI primer set. TCRdb used MiXCR to reprocess the multiplex PCR reads, holding one entry per CDR3 protein. This sample has fewer than 900,000 distinct CDR3 sequences; roughly a sixth occur once, and the top ten carry approximately 16%. Specimen: blood. These TCRs come from a woman aged 45-65 years with Graves' hyperthyroidism that later progressed to Graves' ophthalmopathy.

This clonotype appeared a single time. The genes are TRBV4-1 and TRBJ1-2, with D uncertain. The germline V gene has CDR1 MGHRA and CDR2 YSYEKL. The V end lost 4 bases, the J end lost 4 bases, and 16 bases lay between the germline ends. CDR3 size: 15 residues. The CDR3 DNA reads TGCGCCAGCAGCCCCCTTGTCGCAGGTCCCTATGGCTACACCTTC. Residues: CASSPLVAGPYGYTF.

This clonotype was counted at least ten times. This chain links TRBV6-2 or TRBV6-3 with TRBJ2-1; TRBD2 matches at 13 bases. The germline gives CDR1 MNHEY, CDR2 SVGEGT. Losses at the gene ends were 2 bases for V and 0 bases for J; bases not matched to a gene: 13. The CDR3 contains 21 residues. DNA for the CDR3: TGTGCCAGCAGTTACAGGGGGCCGGGACTAGCGGGGAGAGGCTCCTACAATGAGCAGTTCTTC. Translated: CASSYRGPGLAGRGSYNEQFF.

The V and J genes are TRBV15 and TRBJ1-1, with TRBD1 identical over 11 bases. From germline, CDR1 is LNHNV and CDR2 YYDKDF (reference sequence). The V and J ends lost 8 bases and 4 bases, in that order; junction bases with no gene match: 6. This CDR3 is built from 14 residues. The CDR3 sequence is CATSGQGAFTEAFF. In DNA form, the CDR3 reads TGTGCCACCTCAGGACAGGGGGCTTTCACTGAAGCTTTCTTT.

This clonotype occurred many times. J is TRBJ1-5 and V is TRBV2; TRBD1 might be the D (6 bases). The ends were cut back, 4 bases at V and 6 bases at J, with 13 bases in the middle. Germline V gene data show CDR1 as SNHLY and CDR2 as FYNNEI. The CDR3 is 14 residues long. CDR3 loop: CASSVLRGSQPQHF. Written as DNA, the CDR3 is TGTGCCAGCAGTGTTCTCAGGGGTAGTCAGCCCCAGCATTTT.

Many counts were recorded for this clonotype. This sequence joins TRBV11-2 and TRBJ2-3; no reliable D call. Germline V gene lookup returns CDR1 SGHAT and CDR2 FQNNGV. The CDR3 consists of 13 residues. Trimming shortened V by 2 bases and J by 5 bases, and 8 bases separated the two germline ends. As DNA, the CDR3 is TGTGCCAGCAGCTTATCCCACGAAGATACGCAGTATTTT. Residues: CASSLSHEDTQYF.

This clonotype was recorded many times. One end of the junction varies from germline; a read error may be responsible. V usage is TRBV30 and J usage is TRBJ2-2; D is possibly TRBD1 (5 bases). CDR1 GTSNPN and CDR2 SVGIG come from the germline V gene (reference sequence). This CDR3 comprises 17 residues. The CDR3 spells CAWTPFPQGINIGELFF. The CDR3 DNA sequence: TGTGCCTGGACCCCTTTCCCTCAGGGAATTAACATCGGGGAGCTGTTTTTT.

This clonotype was seen only a few times. This sequence joins TRBV19 and TRBJ1-5, with D maybe TRBD1 (5 bases). Trimming removed 3 bases from V and 3 bases from J, with 15 bases in between. Germline loops: CDR1 LNHDA, CDR2 SQIVND (reference sequence). This CDR3 comprises 16 residues. As DNA, the CDR3 is TGTGCCAGTAGTATTCTAGACAGAGCTATCAATCAGCCCCAGCATTTT. Translating it yields CASSILDRAINQPQHF.

CDR3 residues: CSARVDRDQPQHF. The CDR3 DNA follows: TGCAGTGCTAGAGTAGACAGGGATCAGCCCCAGCATTTT. V gene TRBV20-1 combines with J gene TRBJ1-5; 7 bases are shared with TRBD1. Germline values: CDR1 DFQATT, CDR2 SNEGSKA (reference sequence). The V gene end was trimmed by 1 base and the J gene end by 5 bases; junction bases not matched to a gene: 2. The CDR3 covers 13 residues.

This clonotype was seen only a few times. The rearrangement uses TRBV12-3 or TRBV12-4 and TRBJ1-1; 8 bases align to TRBD1. V trimming: 6 bases; J trimming: 11 bases; junction bases outside the gene matches: 11. The CDR3 is made up of 13 amino acids. CDR3 in amino acids: CASRGGQGAAAFF. DNA of the CDR3: TGTGCCAGCAGGGGGGGCCAGGGGGCTGCCGCTTTCTTT.

The chain joins TRBV29-1 to TRBJ2-3; 7 bases line up with TRBD2. V lost 3 bases to trimming and J lost 1 base; unmatched junction nucleotides: 4. From germline, CDR1 is SQVTM and CDR2 ANQGSEA. This CDR3 spans 14 amino acids. CDR3 DNA sequence: TGCAGCGTTGATGGGCTAGCGGGCACAGATACGCAGTATTTT. Protein product: CSVDGLAGTDTQYF.

This clonotype has a handful of counts. The genes are TRBV6-6 and TRBJ2-3, with TRBD1 identical over 7 bases. Per germline, CDR1 MNHNY and CDR2 SVGAGI (reference sequence). The CDR3 covers 16 residues. V lost 2 bases and J lost 3; bases outside the gene matches: 8. In DNA, the CDR3 is TGTGCCAGCAGTTACACAACAGGGGACCCGACAGATACGCAGTATTTT. It translates to CASSYTTGDPTDTQYF.

This clonotype showed up many times. This chain uses TRBV11-1 with TRBJ2-3; 9 nucleotides match TRBD2. The CDR3 covers 16 residues. The germline CDR1 and CDR2 sequences are SGHAT and FQDESV (reference sequence). V shed 5 bases and J 4 bases; nucleotides not matched to a gene: 10. The DNA for the CDR3 is TGTGCCAGCAGCCCGAGGCGGGGGGGCCGTCCAGATACGCAGTATTTT. Translation gives CASSPRRGGRPDTQYF.

The rearrangement links TRBV24-1 to TRBJ2-7; unclear D gene. Germline lookup yields CDR1 KGHDR and CDR2 SFDVKD. Trimming shortened V by 2 bases and J by 6 bases, and 10 bases separated the two germline ends. The CDR3 totals 13 residues. The CDR3 loop reads CATSDSLGLEQYF. For the CDR3, the DNA is TGTGCCACCAGTGATTCCCTCGGTCTCGAGCAGTACTTC.

This clonotype was counted a few times. The J gene is TRBJ1-2, the V gene TRBV10-3, with D perhaps matching TRBD1 (5 bases). Germline CDR1 ENHRY, CDR2 SYGVKD. V was clipped by 0 bases and J by 3 bases, with 8 bases between them. This CDR3 contains 14 residues. The CDR3 region is CAISESLGDYGYTF. Written as DNA, the CDR3 is TGTGCCATCAGTGAGTCCTTGGGGGACTATGGCTACACCTTC.

The genes are TRBV3-1 and TRBJ2-6; TRBD2 agrees at 9 bases. Germline lookup yields CDR1 LGHDT and CDR2 YNNKEL (reference sequence). The CDR3 sequence is 19 residues long. Trimming took 0 bases from V and 3 from J; bases not matched to a gene: 9. DNA for the CDR3: TGTGCCAGCAGCCAAGACCGACGAGCGGGGGGCTTTGGGGCCAACGTCCTGACTTTC. This sequence encodes CASSQDRRAGGFGANVLTF.

This clonotype was seen a handful of times. This chain connects TRBV6-5 to TRBJ1-3, with a tentative D call TRBD1 (6 bases). Trimming took 2 bases from V and 4 from J, leaving 12 bases between them. CDR3 length: 15 residues. Germline V lookup: CDR1 MNHEY, CDR2 SVGAGI. The CDR3, as DNA: TGTGCCAGCAGTTACGTCGGGACAACCGGAAACACCATATATTTT. Its protein product is CASSYVGTTGNTIYF.

This clonotype was picked up many times. V and J are TRBV6-1 and TRBJ1-1; D gene unclear. CDR3 length: 13 residues. Germline CDR1 reads MNHNS; CDR2 reads SASEGT. V lost 6 bases, J lost 1 base, and 9 bases lay in between. As DNA, the CDR3 is TGTGCCAGCAGCTGGACCGGGAACACTGAAGCTTTCTTT. It encodes CASSWTGNTEAFF.

The J gene is TRBJ2-7, the V gene TRBV5-1; TRBD2 might be the D (6 bases). The CDR3 runs to 16 residues. Germline V lookup: CDR1 SGHRS, CDR2 YFSETQ. Trimming cost V 1 base and J 3 bases, with 17 bases left between them. Here the CDR3 reads CASSLKSGRTSYEQYF. The CDR3 coding sequence is TGCGCCAGCAGCTTGAAGTCAGGGAGGACCAGCTACGAGCAGTACTTC.

This clonotype was seen a handful of times. CDR3 DNA: TGTGCCAGCAGCCAAGGGTCGCCACTAGAAGGCTATGGCTACACCTTC. It specifies CASSQGSPLEGYGYTF. The rearrangement joins TRBV14 to TRBJ1-2; D is ambiguous. Per the germline V gene, CDR1 is SGHDN and CDR2 is FVKESK. The CDR3 is 16 amino acids. With 1 base removed from V and 4 bases from J, the gap between germline ends came to 16 bases.

V usage is TRBV11-3 and J usage is TRBJ2-2, with TRBD1 identical over 11 bases. The CDR3 loop spans 17 amino acids. From germline, CDR1 is SGHNT and CDR2 YENEEA. V shed 0 bases and J 5 bases; nucleotides not matched to a gene: 5. CDR3 sequence reads: CASSLDRTGGWTGELFF. In nucleotides, the CDR3 is TGTGCCAGCAGCTTAGACCGGACAGGGGGCTGGACCGGGGAGCTGTTTTTT.